This is a list of T cell receptor beta chains from one sample in a study of CD8+ T cells in alopecia areata. TCRdb keeps only in-frame clones here, not all; method: immunoSEQ multiplex PCR. Seen here are 110,000 or so clones, about three fifths observed once, and the top ten hold more than 25%. The sequencing here drew on CD8+ T cells sorted from blood, taken at week 4, from a patient treated with tofacitinib. Source of these receptors: a human donor with alopecia areata. The CDR3 runs from the conserved cysteine through the conserved F or W. Size values are once, few and many counts, or a class for expanded clones, and some rows have none.

size,J,V,CDR3
.,TRBJ2-5,TRBV19,CASRGLAGDYWGETQYF
.,TRBJ2-7,TRBV5-1,CASSLKTSGVGEQYF
few,TRBJ2-3,TRBV5-1,CASSLEWGLTDTQYF
.,TRBJ2-3,TRBV13,CASSLGTPSGPDTQYF
.,TRBJ1-3,TRBV7-2,CASTPDRGHTIYF
few,TRBJ1-1,TRBV29-1,CSVSPDRVNTEAFF
.,TRBJ2-2,TRBV29-1,CSADLQGVGELFF
few,TRBJ1-2,TRBV28,CASRSQGHYGYTF
.,TRBJ2-3,TRBV4-1,CASSPPRLAGTDTQYF
.,TRBJ2-7,TRBV29-1,CSVDGGDATYEQYF
.,TRBJ2-3,TRBV9,CASSVVANTDTQYF
few,TRBJ1-5,TRBV27,CASSLRTGAGQPQHF
.,TRBJ2-3,TRBV19,CASTGDNTDTQYF
few,TRBJ2-5,TRBV4-3,CASSQGQGAKETQYF
.,TRBJ2-7,TRBV27,CASGLQGNLYEQYF
.,TRBJ2-7,TRBV29-1,CSVESDMSSYEQYF
.,TRBJ2-7,TRBV29-1,CSVRGQGPYEQYF
.,TRBJ2-5,TRBV7-9,CASSLGGGETQYF
few,TRBJ2-5,TRBV7-8,CASSLQSTSLRETQYF
.,TRBJ1-1,TRBV29-1,CSVESYNTEAFF
.,TRBJ2-1,TRBV27,CASGLRDRADEQFF
few,TRBJ2-2,TRBV29-1,CSVPLGTGELFF
few,TRBJ2-1,TRBV9,CASSVDGYNEQFF
.,TRBJ2-2,TRBV7-2,CASSLASLAVNTGELFF
.,TRBJ1-2,TRBV30,CAWSVRQKYGYTF
.,TRBJ1-4,TRBV29-1,CSVLQGNNEKLFF
few,TRBJ2-3,TRBV29-1,CSVGLAASTDTQYF
.,TRBJ2-4,TRBV29-1,CSVEGGKNIQYF
few,TRBJ1-1,TRBV30,CAWSSPWSYTEAFF
.,TRBJ2-3,TRBV13,CASSPWTSLGTDTQYF
.,TRBJ1-1,TRBV9,CASSGSLDSPMNTEAFF
.,TRBJ1-2,TRBV7-2,CASSPGQTYGYTF